This T cell receptor (beta chain) came from a study of T cell responses to AZD1222 COVID-19 vaccine. Findings and limits, study-wide: Baseline seropositivity characterized only a handful of AZD1222 recipients.

Profiling relied on immunoSEQ multiplex PCR, and the TCRdb table lists in-frame clones only, not all of them. This sample has roughly 120,000 clones, with roughly 91% found just once. Turning to this clone: Its target is not known.

This CDR3 is 9 amino acids long. This sequence was found in an adult in good health. The material sequenced was peripheral blood, taken on day 0 of AZD1222 vaccination. J is TRBJ1-1 and V is TRBV21-1; the DNA was not compared with TRBD1, the D call given in the table. TRBV21-1 is deemed a pseudogene. The CDR3 nucleotides are TGTGCCAGCAGGTCAGAAGCTTTCTTT. It translates to CASRSEAFF.